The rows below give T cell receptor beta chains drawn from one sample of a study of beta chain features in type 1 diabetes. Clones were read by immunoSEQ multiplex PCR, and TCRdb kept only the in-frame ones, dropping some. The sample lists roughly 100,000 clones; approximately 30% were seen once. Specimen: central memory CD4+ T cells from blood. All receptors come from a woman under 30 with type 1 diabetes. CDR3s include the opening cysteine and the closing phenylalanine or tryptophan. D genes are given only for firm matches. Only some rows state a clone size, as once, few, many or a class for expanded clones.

CDR3: CASSPSLALGPNTEAFF
DNA: TGTGCCAGCTCACCATCCCTGGCCCTGGGGCCGAACACTGAAGCTTTCTTT
size: NA
J: TRBJ1-1
D: NA
V: TRBV18

CDR3: CASSQGGASGRRETQYF
DNA: TGTGCCAGCAGCCAAGGAGGGGCTAGCGGGAGAAGAGAGACCCAGTACTTC
size: NA
J: TRBJ2-5
D: TRBD2
V: TRBV4-2

CDR3: CASSLSSGRAADTQYF
DNA: TGTGCCAGCAGCTTATCTAGCGGGAGGGCCGCAGATACGCAGTATTTT
size: few
J: TRBJ2-3
D: TRBD2
V: TRBV7-2

CDR3: CSAERALRDTQYF
DNA: TGCAGCGCCGAGAGGGCCCTCAGGGATACGCAGTATTTT
size: few
J: TRBJ2-3
D: NA
V: TRBV29-1

CDR3: CASSETSGRHGELFF
DNA: TGTGCCAGCAGTGAGACTAGCGGGAGGCACGGGGAGCTGTTTTTT
size: NA
J: TRBJ2-2
D: TRBD2
V: TRBV2

CDR3: CASSEQGAITGELFF
DNA: TGCGCCAGCAGTGAACAGGGGGCAATTACCGGGGAGCTGTTTTTT
size: NA
J: TRBJ2-2
D: TRBD1
V: TRBV10-2

CDR3: CASSNTGFGYTF
DNA: TGTGCCAGCAGTAACACGGGGTTTGGCTACACCTTC
size: few
J: TRBJ1-2
D: NA
V: TRBV6-6

CDR3: CASRSGTLSYNEQFF
DNA: TGTGCCAGCAGATCCGGGACACTCTCCTACAATGAGCAGTTCTTC
size: few
J: TRBJ2-1
D: NA
V: TRBV2

CDR3: CASSIRGGEAFF
DNA: TGTGCCAGCAGCATCAGAGGGGGTGAAGCTTTCTTT
size: few
J: TRBJ1-1
D: NA
V: TRBV27

CDR3: CASNGGSAETQYF
DNA: TGTGCCAGCAATGGCGGGTCGGCGGAGACCCAGTACTTC
size: many
J: TRBJ2-5
D: NA
V: TRBV28

CDR3: CASSDRGRLVEKLFF
DNA: TGTGCCAGCAGTGACAGGGGGCGTTTGGTTGAAAAACTGTTTTTT
size: NA
J: TRBJ1-4
D: TRBD1
V: TRBV2

CDR3: CAISPGGQDQPQHF
DNA: TGTGCCATCAGTCCAGGGGGCCAGGATCAGCCCCAGCATTTT
size: NA
J: TRBJ1-5
D: TRBD1
V: TRBV10-3

CDR3: CASQKMRTSGADTQYF
DNA: TGTGCCAGCCAAAAAATGCGGACTAGCGGAGCAGATACGCAGTATTTT
size: few
J: TRBJ2-3
D: TRBD2
V: TRBV28

CDR3: CASSPGPLLEAFF
DNA: TGTGCCAGCTCACCAGGGCCACTCCTTGAAGCTTTCTTT
size: many
J: TRBJ1-1
D: NA
V: TRBV18

CDR3: CASSPLGLAGAGELFF
DNA: TGTGCCAGCAGCCCCCTGGGACTAGCGGGAGCCGGGGAGCTGTTTTTT
size: NA
J: TRBJ2-2
D: TRBD2
V: TRBV11-2

CDR3: CASSLDGWDEQFF
DNA: TGTGCCAGCAGCTTAGACGGGTGGGATGAGCAGTTCTTC
size: few
J: TRBJ2-1
D: NA
V: TRBV11-2

CDR3: CASSSMTSGRAYSTDTQYF
DNA: TGTGCCAGCAGTTCTATGACTAGCGGGAGGGCCTATAGCACAGATACGCAGTATTTT
size: NA
J: TRBJ2-3
D: TRBD2
V: TRBV5-4

CDR3: CATSRDGGMNTEAFF
DNA: TGTGCCACCAGCAGAGATGGCGGCATGAACACTGAAGCTTTCTTT
size: few
J: TRBJ1-1
D: NA
V: TRBV15

CDR3: CATSRDLEDEQFF
DNA: TGTGCCACCAGCAGAGATTTAGAGGATGAGCAGTTCTTC
size: NA
J: TRBJ2-1
D: NA
V: TRBV15

CDR3: CASGLGPWLPQHF
DNA: TGTGCTAGTGGTTTGGGCCCGTGGCTGCCCCAGCATTTT
size: NA
J: TRBJ1-5
D: NA
V: TRBV12-5

CDR3: CAISERDRGPDTQYF
DNA: TGTGCCATCAGTGAAAGGGACAGGGGGCCAGATACGCAGTATTTT
size: few
J: TRBJ2-3
D: TRBD1
V: TRBV10-3

CDR3: CASSPRLAGGPSSYNEQFF
DNA: TGCGCCAGCAGCCCGCGACTAGCGGGAGGGCCCAGCTCCTACAATGAGCAGTTCTTC
size: NA
J: TRBJ2-1
D: TRBD2
V: TRBV5-1

CDR3: CASSHRPRSGTDTEAFF
DNA: TGCGCCAGCAGCCACAGACCAAGGAGCGGTACTGACACTGAAGCTTTCTTT
size: NA
J: TRBJ1-1
D: NA
V: TRBV5-1

CDR3: CASSLNSGMSNEQYF
DNA: TGTGCCAGCAGCCTCAACAGCGGGATGTCGAACGAGCAGTACTTC
size: NA
J: TRBJ2-7
D: TRBD2
V: TRBV5-4

CDR3: CASSLVQGSYEQYF
DNA: TGTGCCAGCAGCTTAGTTCAGGGATCCTACGAGCAGTACTTC
size: few
J: TRBJ2-7
D: NA
V: TRBV7-2

CDR3: CASSLDSHGYTF
DNA: TGTGCCAGCAGCTTGGACAGCCATGGCTACACCTTC
size: NA
J: TRBJ1-2
D: NA
V: TRBV7-9

CDR3: CASSQTGGQFF
DNA: TGTGCCAGCAGCCAAACAGGGGGGCAGTTCTTC
size: NA
J: TRBJ2-1
D: TRBD1
V: TRBV7-8

CDR3: CASSSGGGKNIQYF
DNA: TGTGCCAGCAGTTCAGGGGGCGGCAAAAACATTCAGTACTTC
size: few
J: TRBJ2-4
D: TRBD1
V: TRBV2

CDR3: CARRHQRSTDTQYF
DNA: TGTGCCCGCCGACACCAACGTTCTACAGATACGCAGTATTTT
size: NA
J: TRBJ2-3
D: NA
V: TRBV30

CDR3: CASSLTTNLGDEQYF
DNA: TGCGCCAGCAGCCTTACGACTAACCTTGGGGACGAGCAGTACTTC
size: few
J: TRBJ2-7
D: NA
V: TRBV5-1

CDR3: CASSRITGGRETQYF
DNA: TGTGCCAGCTCGAGAATTACAGGGGGACGGGAGACCCAGTACTTC
size: NA
J: TRBJ2-5
D: TRBD1
V: TRBV7-9

CDR3: CASSLGGQGAGETQYF
DNA: TGTGCCAGCAGCTTAGGTGGACAGGGGGCGGGTGAGACCCAGTACTTC
size: few
J: TRBJ2-5
D: TRBD1
V: TRBV7-9

CDR3: CASSEGRASKGEQFF
DNA: TGTGCCAGCAGTGAAGGAAGGGCTAGCAAGGGAGAGCAGTTCTTC
size: NA
J: TRBJ2-1
D: NA
V: TRBV2

CDR3: CASSQVPAGNIQYF
DNA: TGCGCCAGCAGCCAAGTCCCGGCAGGAAACATTCAGTACTTC
size: NA
J: TRBJ2-4
D: NA
V: TRBV4-1

CDR3: CASRSFRDRNTEAFF
DNA: TGTGCCAGCAGGTCCTTCCGGGACAGGAACACTGAAGCTTTCTTT
size: NA
J: TRBJ1-1
D: TRBD1
V: TRBV7-9

CDR3: CASSPPTGGRDEQYF
DNA: TGTGCCAGCTCACCACCAACAGGGGGTAGGGACGAGCAGTACTTC
size: NA
J: TRBJ2-7
D: TRBD1
V: TRBV18

CDR3: CAWNRPGRGYEQYF
DNA: TGTGCCTGGAACCGCCCCGGGAGGGGCTACGAGCAGTACTTC
size: few
J: TRBJ2-7
D: TRBD2
V: TRBV30

CDR3: CASSGSSLAYTF
DNA: TGTGCCAGCAGTGGATCCAGTTTAGCCTACACCTTC
size: few
J: TRBJ1-2
D: NA
V: TRBV6-1

CDR3: CASRGTSGGTDTQYF
DNA: TGTGCCAGCAGAGGGACTAGTGGAGGCACAGATACGCAGTATTTT
size: NA
J: TRBJ2-3
D: TRBD2
V: TRBV28